This TCR beta chain originates from a study of control samples from healthy donors and cancer patients. Clones were sequenced by immunoSEQ multiplex PCR, and TCRdb holds only the in-frame ones, with some missing. The sample records some 140,000 clones, 80% to 95% being singletons. Sequenced material: blood. The TCR was taken from a man younger than 45 in good health.

CDR3 coding DNA: TGTGCCAGCAGCTTAGGGCCTTTGAACACTGAAGCTTTCTTT. This sequence encodes CASSLGPLNTEAFF. The chain has TRBV7-8 and TRBJ1-1; D unresolved. Germline CDR1 and CDR2: SGHVS and FQNEAQ. The CDR3 loop spans 14 amino acids. V lost 1 base to trimming and J lost 0 bases, with 6 bases between them. The complete variable domain, with remaining parts taken from reference TRBV7-8 and TRBJ1-1, reads GAGVSQSPRYKVAKRGQDVALRCDPISGHVSLFWYQQALGQGPEFLTYFQNEAQLDKSGLPSDRFFAERPEGSVSTLKIQRTQQEDSAVYLCASSLGPLNTEAFFGQGTRLTVV.